This T cell receptor (beta chain) was recorded in a study of blood T cell repertoires in COVID-19. Clones were sequenced by immunoSEQ multiplex PCR, and TCRdb holds only the in-frame ones, with some missing. Seen here are roughly 100,000 clones, 84% observed once, and the top ten hold less than 5%. Trimming left V 4 bases short and J 2 bases short, with 11 bases between. The CDR3 has 14 amino acids. The germline V gene has CDR1 MNHEY and CDR2 SMNVEV (reference sequence). The source material was peripheral blood. This clonotype was sampled from a human donor in a cohort sampled during active COVID-19. The chain uses TRBV27 and TRBJ2-5; D is undetermined. CDR3 region: CASSSHTQQETQYF. CDR3 nucleotides: TGTGCCAGCAGTTCCCATACACAACAAGAGACCCAGTACTTC.